This T cell receptor (beta chain) came from a study of spatial heterogeneity in lung cancer. In the study overall: Sequencing consistently turned up more beta-chain sequences than alpha-chain sequences.

Trimming pared 5 bases from V and 5 bases from J, leaving 12 bases between. Germline V gives CDR1 SQVTM, CDR2 ANQGSEA. There are 12 residues in the CDR3. Findings and caveats of the study: Ubiquitous and regional nonsynonymous mutations were each tracked by the matching count of ubiquitous or regional expanded TCRs. Intratumoral expanded alpha and beta TCR counts were found to track tumor mutation counts.

Time point: sample taken at primary tumor resection. Donors were fewer than 90 untreated early-stage non-small cell lung cancer patients. Sequencing of whole RNA from tumor, nontumor lung or frozen PBMC involved no sorting. TCRdb reprocessed the 5' RACE reads via MiXCR and lists one record per CDR3 protein. This repertoire shows under 2,000 distinct CDR3 sequences, around 21% found once; its top ten account for 20% to 25%. This clonotype is deemed medium-sized. Its antigen is not identified. This clonotype was sampled from a male donor with early-stage non-small cell lung cancer. The gene calls are TRBV29-1 and TRBJ2-5; D is possibly TRBD2 (5 bases). The input for sequencing was lung tumor tissue, taken at surgery. CDR3 protein: CSVRTGGETQYF. In DNA form, the CDR3 reads TGCAGCGTTAGAACGGGCGGGGAGACCCAGTACTTC.